The clone carrying this TCR beta chain was seen ten or more times. The sample originates from a study of T cells in Graves' hyperthyroidism and ophthalmopathy. Researchers amplified the TCR beta CDR3 regions from RNA transcripts. Primed by the HTBI set, a first-round RT-PCR was run on the TCR CDR3. Each CDR3 protein is one row after TCRdb ran MiXCR on the multiplex PCR reads. Of 360,000 or so distinct CDR3 sequences in the sample, approximately 16% were seen once. Per germline, CDR1 SGHTA and CDR2 FQGNSA. CDR3 length: 15 amino acids. The V gene end was trimmed by 5 bases and the J gene end by 5 bases; junction bases not matched to a gene: 11. Criteria for exclusion of patients were uncontrolled infection, other autoimmune disease, pregnancy or lactation.

The V call is TRBV7-2, the J call TRBJ2-7, with TRBD2 matching 8 bases. The TCR comes from a woman in her sixties or seventies with Graves' ophthalmopathy. The sequenced material came from blood. The CDR3 DNA is TGTGCCAGCAGCCAGACCGGGACTAGATATCACGAGCAGTACTTC. Its translation is CASSQTGTRYHEQYF.